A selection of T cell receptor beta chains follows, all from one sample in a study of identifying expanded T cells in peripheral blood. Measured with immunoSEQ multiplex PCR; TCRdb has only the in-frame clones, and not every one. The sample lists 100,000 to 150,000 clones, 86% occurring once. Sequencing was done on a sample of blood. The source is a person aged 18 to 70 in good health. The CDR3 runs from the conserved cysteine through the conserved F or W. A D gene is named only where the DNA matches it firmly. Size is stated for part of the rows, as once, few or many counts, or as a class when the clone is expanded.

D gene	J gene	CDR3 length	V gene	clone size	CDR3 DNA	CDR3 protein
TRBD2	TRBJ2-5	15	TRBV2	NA	TGTGCCAGCAGTGAATTAGTGGGGGGGCAAGAGACCCAGTACTTC	CASSELVGGQETQYF
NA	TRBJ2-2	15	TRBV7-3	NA	TGTGCCAGCAGCTTATTAAGCGGGAACACCGGGGAGCTGTTTTTT	CASSLLSGNTGELFF
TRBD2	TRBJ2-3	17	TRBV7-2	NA	TGTGCCAGCAGCTTAGCTGGTAGCGGGATTAGCACAGATACGCAGTATTTT	CASSLAGSGISTDTQYF
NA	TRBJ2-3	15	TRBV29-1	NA	TGCAGCTCTCGGGTGAGACTAGTCGGGGTCGATACGCAGTATTTT	CSSRVRLVGVDTQYF
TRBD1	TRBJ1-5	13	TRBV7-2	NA	TGTGCCAGCAGCCAGGGGGCACGGCAGCCCCAGCATTTT	CASSQGARQPQHF
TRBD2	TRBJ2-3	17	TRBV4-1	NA	TGCGCCAGCAGCCCCAGACCTACTAGCGGGAGGACAGATACGCAGTATTTT	CASSPRPTSGRTDTQYF
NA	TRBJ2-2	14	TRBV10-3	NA	TGTGCCATCAGCCGGGACACGAACACCGGGGAGCTGTTTTTT	CAISRDTNTGELFF
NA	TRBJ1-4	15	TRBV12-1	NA	TGTGCCAGCAGCCTCGCGACAGCAACTAATGAAAAACTGTTTTTT	CASSLATATNEKLFF
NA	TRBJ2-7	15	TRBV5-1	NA	TGCGCCAGCAGCTTGGGGCAGGGACCCACCTACGAGCAGTACTTC	CASSLGQGPTYEQYF
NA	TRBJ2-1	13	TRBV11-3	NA	TGTGCCAGCAGCTTAGGGCTTTTCAATGAGCAGTTCTTC	CASSLGLFNEQFF
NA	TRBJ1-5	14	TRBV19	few	TGTGCCAGTAGTCCCCGGCAGGGAGATCAGCCCCAGCATTTT	CASSPRQGDQPQHF
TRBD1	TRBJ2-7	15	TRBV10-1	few	TGCGCCAGCACCTTCACCGGGACAGGGAGGTACGAGCAGTACTTC	CASTFTGTGRYEQYF
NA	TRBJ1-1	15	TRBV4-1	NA	TGCGCCAGCAGCCAAGTTGGAGGGCTTAACACTGAAGCTTTCTTT	CASSQVGGLNTEAFF
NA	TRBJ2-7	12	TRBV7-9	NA	TGTGCCAGCAGAACAGGGTCCGACGAGCAGTACTTC	CASRTGSDEQYF
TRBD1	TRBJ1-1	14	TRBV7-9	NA	TGTGCCAGCAGCTCGACAGGGAAGAACACTGAAGCTTTCTTT	CASSSTGKNTEAFF
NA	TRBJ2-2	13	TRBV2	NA	TGTGCCAGCCGAGCGGCTAACACCGGGGAGCTGTTTTTT	CASRAANTGELFF
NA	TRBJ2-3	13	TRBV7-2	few	TGTGCCAGCAGCCCCCAGAGCACAGATACGCAGTATTTT	CASSPQSTDTQYF
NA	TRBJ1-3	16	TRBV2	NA	TGTGCCAGCACCCGGGACTCGTCAACCAAGAGAAACACCATATATTTT	CASTRDSSTKRNTIYF
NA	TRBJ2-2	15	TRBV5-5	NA	TGTGCCAGCAGCTTCCGGGACGGTTACACCGGGGAGCTGTTTTTT	CASSFRDGYTGELFF
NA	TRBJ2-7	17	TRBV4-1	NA	TGCGCCAGCAGCCAAGGGGGCTACCGGGACATCGCCTACGAGCAGTACTTC	CASSQGGYRDIAYEQYF
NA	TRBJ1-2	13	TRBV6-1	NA	TGTGCCAGCAGTATACAGAATAACTATGGCTACACCTTC	CASSIQNNYGYTF
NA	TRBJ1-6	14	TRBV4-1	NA	TGCGCCAGCAGCGAACTCTCCTATAATTCACCCCTCCACTTT	CASSELSYNSPLHF
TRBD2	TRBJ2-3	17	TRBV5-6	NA	TGTGCCAGCAGCTTGAAGCTAGCGGGGATTCGGACAGATACGCAGTATTTT	CASSLKLAGIRTDTQYF
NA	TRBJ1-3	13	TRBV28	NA	TGTGCCAGCAGTGGGGGCATCATTAACACCATATATTTT	CASSGGIINTIYF
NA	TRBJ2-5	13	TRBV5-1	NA	TGCGCCAGCAGCTATTTCCAGGAAAAAACCCAGTACTTC	CASSYFQEKTQYF